This is a list of T cell receptor beta chains from one sample in a study of blood T cell repertoires in COVID-19. Method: immunoSEQ multiplex PCR; TCRdb's copy keeps in-frame clones and lacks some. The table includes 150,000 to 180,000 clones, 78% detected once. The specimen sequenced was peripheral blood. These receptors all stem from an elderly man with acute or convalescent COVID-19. The CDR3 runs from the conserved cysteine through the conserved F or W. A D gene is named only where the DNA matches it firmly. Not every row has a clone size; where given, it reads once, few, many or a size class.

len	d_gene	v_gene	abundance	j_gene	CDR3aa	CDR3nt
14	TRBD1	TRBV5-1	-	TRBJ2-5	CASSPGQIKETQYF	TGCGCCAGCAGCCCGGGACAGATAAAAGAGACCCAGTACTTC
14	-	TRBV2	-	TRBJ2-1	CASSAIGGGNEQFF	TGTGCCAGCAGTGCGATAGGGGGGGGGAATGAGCAGTTCTTC
14	TRBD1	TRBV7-2	-	TRBJ2-7	CASSPQGRGLEQYF	TGTGCCAGCAGTCCGCAGGGCAGGGGGTTGGAGCAGTACTTC
14	-	TRBV4-3	-	TRBJ2-2	CASSAGTNTGELFF	TGCGCCAGCAGTGCAGGGACGAACACCGGGGAGCTGTTTTTT
16	-	TRBV19	-	TRBJ1-3	CASSISRESSGNTIYF	TGTGCCAGTAGTATCTCAAGGGAGAGCTCTGGAAACACCATATATTTT
16	-	TRBV5-5	-	TRBJ2-3	CASSLVSWESTDTQYF	TGTGCCAGCAGCTTGGTTAGTTGGGAGAGCACAGATACGCAGTATTTT
13	TRBD2	TRBV6-4	-	TRBJ2-1	CASSVASGVEQFF	TGTGCCAGCAGTGTCGCTAGCGGGGTTGAGCAGTTCTTC
13	-	TRBV5-1	-	TRBJ1-2	CASSFPGDYGYTF	TGCGCCAGCAGCTTTCCAGGCGACTATGGCTACACCTTC
16	TRBD1	TRBV9	-	TRBJ1-6	CASSAGTGTYNSPLHF	TGTGCCAGCAGCGCCGGGACAGGGACATATAATTCACCCCTCCACTTT
15	TRBD1	TRBV10-3	-	TRBJ1-3	CAIGGGQVSGNTIYF	TGTGCCATCGGGGGGGGACAGGTCTCCGGAAACACCATATATTTT
13	-	TRBV7-6	-	TRBJ1-2	CASSAGQNYGYTF	TGTGCCAGCAGCGCTGGCCAGAACTATGGCTACACCTTC
13	TRBD1	TRBV7-9	once	TRBJ2-5	CASSTGQRETQYF	TGTGCCAGCAGCACGGGACAGAGGGAGACCCAGTACTTC
13	-	TRBV12-3/TRBV12-4	-	TRBJ1-2	CASSSWGGDGYTF	TGTGCCAGCAGTTCATGGGGAGGTGACGGCTACACCTTC
17	TRBD2	TRBV7-2	-	TRBJ2-5	CASSLVGLAGLGETQYF	TGTGCCAGCAGCTTAGTTGGACTAGCGGGGCTTGGGGAGACCCAGTACTTC
13	-	TRBV24-1	-	TRBJ1-2	CATSDPVDYGYTF	TGTGCCACCAGTGATCCGGTCGACTATGGCTACACCTTC
16	TRBD1	TRBV4-1	-	TRBJ1-4	CASSQGSGTVNEKLFF	TGCGCCAGCAGCCAAGGTTCCGGGACAGTGAATGAAAAACTGTTTTTT
15	-	TRBV5-1	-	TRBJ2-5	CASSWSRVPQETQYF	TGCGCCAGCAGCTGGAGCCGGGTTCCCCAAGAGACCCAGTACTTC
19	-	TRBV7-8	-	TRBJ2-6	CASSLWRGQIGLGANVLTF	TGTGCCAGCAGCTTATGGCGGGGCCAGATCGGTCTGGGGGCCAACGTCCTGACTTTC
13	-	TRBV7-2	-	TRBJ2-5	CASSLSATETQYF	TGTGCCAGCAGCTTATCTGCTACGGAGACCCAGTACTTC
16	TRBD2	TRBV28	-	TRBJ2-3	CASSLSGGHFTDTQYF	TGTGCCAGCAGTTTAAGCGGGGGCCATTTCACAGATACGCAGTATTTT
14	TRBD1	TRBV29-1	-	TRBJ2-7	CSARVTGATYEQYF	TGCAGCGCTCGCGTGACAGGGGCTACCTACGAGCAGTACTTC
14	-	TRBV2	-	TRBJ1-3	CASQTANSGNTIYF	TGTGCCAGCCAGACAGCGAACTCTGGAAACACCATATATTTT
15	-	TRBV5-4	-	TRBJ1-1	CASSLQGNWNTEAFF	TGTGCCAGCAGTTTACAGGGAAATTGGAACACTGAAGCTTTCTTT
15	TRBD1	TRBV18	-	TRBJ1-5	CASSAGTGGNQPQHF	TGTGCCAGCTCAGCCGGGACAGGGGGCAATCAGCCCCAGCATTTT
12	-	TRBV7-2	once	TRBJ1-1	CASSIGGREAFF	TGTGCCAGCAGCATCGGGGGGCGTGAAGCTTTCTTT
11	-	TRBV12-3/TRBV12-4	-	TRBJ1-2	CASSFTGGYTF	TGTGCCAGCAGTTTCACCGGTGGCTACACCTTC
13	TRBD1	TRBV5-5	-	TRBJ2-7	CASSSTGVYEQYF	TGTGCCAGCAGTTCGACAGGGGTCTACGAGCAGTACTTC
16	TRBD1	TRBV18	few	TRBJ1-5	CASSPPTGGAGQPQHF	TGTGCCAGCTCACCACCGACAGGGGGCGCGGGTCAGCCCCAGCATTTT